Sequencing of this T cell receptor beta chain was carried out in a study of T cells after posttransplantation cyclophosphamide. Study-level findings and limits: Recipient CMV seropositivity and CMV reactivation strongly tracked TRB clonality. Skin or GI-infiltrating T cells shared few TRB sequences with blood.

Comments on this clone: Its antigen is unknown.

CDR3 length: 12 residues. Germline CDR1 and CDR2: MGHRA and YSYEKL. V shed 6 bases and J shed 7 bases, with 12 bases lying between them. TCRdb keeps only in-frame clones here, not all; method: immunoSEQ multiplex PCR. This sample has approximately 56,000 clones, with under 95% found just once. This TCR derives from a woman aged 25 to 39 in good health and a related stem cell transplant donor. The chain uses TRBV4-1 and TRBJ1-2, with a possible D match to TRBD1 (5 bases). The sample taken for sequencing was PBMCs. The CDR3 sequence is CASRGAPPGYTF. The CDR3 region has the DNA TGCGCCAGCAGAGGGGCCCCCCCTGGCTACACCTTC.